This T cell receptor (beta chain) was recorded in a study of T cell repertoires in cytomegalovirus infection (dated by TCRdb to between 2018 and 2021). About the full investigation: Because public TCR beta signatures pointed to carriage of CMV infection together with the matching HLA type, the HLA type of each donor mattered for the analysis. Results and caveats for the whole study, not just this receptor: Cumulative frequency of public TCR beta family members discriminated carriers of CMV infection plus the relevant HLA type in this cohort and an independent 352-donor cohort. The ex vivo response was dominated by HLA-C-restricted CMV-specific TCR beta clonotypes, which also provided the single most frequent clonotype in two of eight donors.

The sequencing machine was an Illumina HiSeq 1500. The raw public data were reprocessed by TCRdb itself: fastp quality trimming at Q25, MiXCR clonotype calling, in-frame beta chains only. Every entry covers one CDR3 protein and lists the most common genes and DNA from its rows. The sample table records nearly 550,000 distinct CDR3 sequences; approximately 15% of these occur just once. Together, the top ten hold roughly a quarter of the sample. Measured from the cysteine to the phenylalanine, the CDR3 is 13 residues long. The DNA shown is the 39-base CDR3, in frame from base 1. CDR1 and CDR2 were assigned from the germline V gene as MGHRA and YSYEKL. Trimming at the junction amounts to 1 base on V and 14 bases on J, and the germline ends lie 15 bases apart. In its sample, this clonotype was seen many times. Its antigen is currently not known. No per-base quality is available; no much larger clone lies one base away.

The V and J segments used are TRBV4-1 and TRBJ2-1; no confident D gene assignment can be made. This sequence originates from a human donor in good health (CMV status not recorded). Some clones in this sample may be carry-over from other donors' samples. The sequenced material came from CD8+ T cells from PBMCs. The sequenced DNA: TGCGCCAGCAGCCAAGGGACCGTCTTCGAAAAGTTCTTC. It translates to CASSQGTVFEKFF.